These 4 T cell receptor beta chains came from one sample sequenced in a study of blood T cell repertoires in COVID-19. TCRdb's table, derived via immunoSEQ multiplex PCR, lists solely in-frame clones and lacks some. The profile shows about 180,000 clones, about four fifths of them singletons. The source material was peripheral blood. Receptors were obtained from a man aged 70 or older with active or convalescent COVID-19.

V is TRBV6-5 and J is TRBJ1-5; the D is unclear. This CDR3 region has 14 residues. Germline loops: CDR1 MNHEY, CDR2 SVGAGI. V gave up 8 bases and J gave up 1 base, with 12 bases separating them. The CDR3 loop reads CASVRSGSNQPQHF. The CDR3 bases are TGTGCCAGCGTCAGGTCAGGAAGCAATCAGCCCCAGCATTTT.

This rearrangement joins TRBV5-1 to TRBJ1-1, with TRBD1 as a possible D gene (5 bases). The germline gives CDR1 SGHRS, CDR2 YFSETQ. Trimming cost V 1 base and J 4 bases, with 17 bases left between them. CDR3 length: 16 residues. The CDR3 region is CASSLTTLTGGTEAFF. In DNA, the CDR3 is TGCGCCAGCAGCTTGACGACCCTTACCGGGGGCACTGAAGCTTTCTTT.

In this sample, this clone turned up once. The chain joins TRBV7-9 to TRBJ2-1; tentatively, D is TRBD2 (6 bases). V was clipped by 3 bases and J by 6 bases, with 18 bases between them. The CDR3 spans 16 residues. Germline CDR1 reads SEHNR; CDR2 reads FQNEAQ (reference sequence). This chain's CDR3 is CASSFGGWDSANEQFF. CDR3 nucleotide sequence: TGTGCCAGCAGCTTTGGCGGATGGGACTCCGCCAATGAGCAGTTCTTC.

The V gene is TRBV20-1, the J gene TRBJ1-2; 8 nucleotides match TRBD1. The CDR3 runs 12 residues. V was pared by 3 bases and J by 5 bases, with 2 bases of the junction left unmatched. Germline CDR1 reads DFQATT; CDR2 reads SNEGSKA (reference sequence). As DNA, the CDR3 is TGCAGTGCTAGTAGGGACAGGTATGGCTACACCTTC. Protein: CSASRDRYGYTF.